The source of this T cell receptor (beta chain) is a study of T cell responses to AZD1222 COVID-19 vaccine (dated by TCRdb to the early 2020s). As for the study more broadly: AZD1222 recipients given second doses at about 4 weeks or at about 12 weeks were pooled, since spike-specific TCR depth and breadth were not found to differ between the two schedules. A total of under 250 trial participants underwent TCR sequencing, of whom 207 had received two doses of AZD1222 and approximately 26 had received two doses of the MenACWY control vaccine. Trial participants were enrolled into age subgroups of 18-55, 56-69 and 70-plus years, which contained roughly 140, 27 and 60 TCR-sequenced participants, respectively.

The CDR3 regions of human TCRbeta chains were analyzed by immunosequencing. The paper's processing steps were these. Repertoire TCRs were checked for matches against a reference library of SARS-CoV-2-specific TCRs that had been generated using the MIRA antigen-specificity platform. Breadth was defined as the fraction of unique TCRs that were SARS-CoV-2-associated. Depth was defined as the fraction of total T cells that were SARS-CoV-2-associated. Using the MIRA data, each spike-specific TCR was assigned both to the spike region to which the TCR was reactive and to a CD4 or CD8 class. Log10-transformed breadth and depth values were compared by one-way ANOVA with Sidak's multiple comparisons tests. As stored in TCRdb, this immuneACCESS dataset retains in-frame rearrangements with V and J assigned. A fraction of the clones does not appear; measured against another copy, unresolved V genes explain less than half of the discrepancy, and the remainder lacks a known reason. That table supplies the V and J calls and clone size; D and trimming were determined from the DNA. Here the sample has about 110,000 clones; around 81% occur a single time. 4.6% of the sample is taken by the ten largest.

Notes on this clone: What this receptor recognizes is not known. No much larger clonotype is one base removed from it; base qualities were not supplied.

The investigation overall reported the following: Only five or six AZD1222 recipients were SARS-CoV-2 seropositive at baseline, limiting conclusions about previously exposed vaccinees. The 56-69-year group was small, and its depth increase did not reach significance, likely because of low power. Vaccine-associated CD4 TCRs spanned the whole spike protein, with dominant responses in regions 160-218 and 743-854. Reportedly, almost half of the unique spike-specific TCRs recognized epitopes lying outside the regions that are mutated in the B.1.351 and B.1.1.7 variants. After two AZD1222 doses, both the breadth and the depth of spike-specific TCRs were significantly higher than at day 0 and than in MenACWY recipients. Most participants were white British and females outnumbered males, and the authors suggested that clonal diversity may have been underestimated. Because no day 14 peak-response samples were available, the repertoires could be characterized only after the peak T cell response.

This specimen's time point label, interpreted: baseline before first vaccination. Vaccinee samples were obtained from the UK trials COV001 and COV002, which included a single-blind randomized controlled phase 2/3 trial of AZD1222 (ChAdOx1 nCoV-19) in healthy adults. Trial participant PBMC samples were collected at day 0 and day 28 after the second dose for TCRbeta chain sequencing. CDR1 SGHAT and CDR2 FQNNGV are derived from the germline V gene. V is reduced by 0 bases and J by 8 bases, leaving a spacing of 10 bases between them. The CDR3 covers 13 residues, taking in both the cysteine and the phenylalanine. Kept here is only the CDR3 DNA, which spans 39 bases and is read in frame from base 1.

Specimen: peripheral blood, collected on day 0 of AZD1222 vaccination. The chain is encoded by TRBV11-2 joined to TRBJ1-2; 5 matching bases give a weak D call of TRBD1. This clonotype originated in an adult in good health. The nucleotide sequence is TGTGCCAGCAGCTTAGACCAGGGTCTAGGCTACACCTTC. This yields the protein CASSLDQGLGYTF.